A selection of T cell receptor beta chains follows, all from one sample in a study of technical replicates of blood from several donors. Sequenced by immunoSEQ multiplex PCR; TCRdb stores in-frame clones only, minus some. There are 100,000 or so clones in the sample; approximately 94% occur only once, and roughly 0.26% lies in the top ten. The sample was T cells isolated from PBMCs. The receptors originated from a human donor in good health. The CDR3 runs from the conserved cysteine through the conserved F or W. A D gene is named only where the DNA matches it firmly. Where a row states a size, it is once, few, many or the class of an expanded clone; other rows omit it.

clone size: NA; D gene: NA; J gene: TRBJ2-1; V gene: TRBV27; CDR3 DNA: TGTGCCAGCAGTTCTAGGACTACCTCCTACAATGAGCAGTTCTTC; CDR3 protein: CASSSRTTSYNEQFF
clone size: once; D gene: NA; J gene: TRBJ2-3; V gene: TRBV6-5; CDR3 DNA: TGTGCCAGCAGACTTGGGGCCCCCACAGATACGCAGTATTTT; CDR3 protein: CASRLGAPTDTQYF
clone size: once; D gene: TRBD1; J gene: TRBJ1-1; V gene: TRBV7-2; CDR3 DNA: TGTGCCAGCAGCCCGCGCCGGGACAGGTCCATGAACACTGAAGCTTTCTTT; CDR3 protein: CASSPRRDRSMNTEAFF
clone size: NA; D gene: NA; J gene: TRBJ1-5; V gene: TRBV15; CDR3 DNA: TGTGCCACCAGCAGCGGAGAGTATAGCAATCAGCCCCAGCATTTT; CDR3 protein: CATSSGEYSNQPQHF
clone size: NA; D gene: NA; J gene: TRBJ1-6; V gene: TRBV7-9; CDR3 DNA: TGTGCCAGCAGTGGGGGGGTAGGTAATTCACCCCTCCACTTT; CDR3 protein: CASSGGVGNSPLHF
clone size: NA; D gene: TRBD1; J gene: TRBJ1-1; V gene: TRBV5-4; CDR3 DNA: TGTGCCAGCAGCAGGGACAGGGGATACACTGAAGCTTTCTTT; CDR3 protein: CASSRDRGYTEAFF
clone size: NA; D gene: NA; J gene: TRBJ2-1; V gene: TRBV5-1; CDR3 DNA: TGCGCCAGCAGCTTTGGCGGGCAGGGGAATGAGCAGTTCTTC; CDR3 protein: CASSFGGQGNEQFF
clone size: once; D gene: NA; J gene: TRBJ1-1; V gene: TRBV7-9; CDR3 DNA: TGTGCCAGCAGGCGGGAGTACACTGAAGCTTTCTTT; CDR3 protein: CASRREYTEAFF
clone size: few; D gene: TRBD1; J gene: TRBJ1-4; V gene: TRBV30; CDR3 DNA: TGTGCCTGGAGTCGGGGACAGGGACCTAATGAAAAACTGTTTTTT; CDR3 protein: CAWSRGQGPNEKLFF
clone size: NA; D gene: TRBD1; J gene: TRBJ1-3; V gene: TRBV9; CDR3 DNA: TGTGCCAGCAGCGTAGTTGGAGGGGGCATCGCAAACACCATATATTTT; CDR3 protein: CASSVVGGGIANTIYF
clone size: NA; D gene: NA; J gene: TRBJ2-7; V gene: TRBV2; CDR3 DNA: TGTGCCAGCGGCGGGGGCTCCGGGACGGAGCTAAGATACGAGCAGTACTTC; CDR3 protein: CASGGGSGTELRYEQYF
clone size: NA; D gene: TRBD2; J gene: TRBJ2-7; V gene: TRBV4-1; CDR3 DNA: TGCGCCAGCAGCCCGACTAGCGGGGCCTACGAGCAGTACTTC; CDR3 protein: CASSPTSGAYEQYF
clone size: NA; D gene: NA; J gene: TRBJ1-1; V gene: TRBV28; CDR3 DNA: TGTGCCAGCATAAATTCGGTCGACACTGAAGCTTTCTTT; CDR3 protein: CASINSVDTEAFF
clone size: NA; D gene: NA; J gene: TRBJ2-7; V gene: TRBV11-3; CDR3 DNA: TGTGCCAGCAGCCCAGCCATGGGGGGCGAGCAGTACTTC; CDR3 protein: CASSPAMGGEQYF
clone size: NA; D gene: NA; J gene: TRBJ2-7; V gene: TRBV14; CDR3 DNA: TGTGCCAGCAGCCAAGGGGCTAGCCGCTCCTACGAGCAGTACTTC; CDR3 protein: CASSQGASRSYEQYF
clone size: NA; D gene: NA; J gene: TRBJ1-1; V gene: TRBV7-9; CDR3 DNA: TGTGCCAGCAGCTCAACCCGGGGGGATGGAACTGAAGCTTTCTTT; CDR3 protein: CASSSTRGDGTEAFF
clone size: NA; D gene: NA; J gene: TRBJ1-4; V gene: TRBV25-1; CDR3 DNA: TGTGCCAGCAGTGAAAGCACCCGGTCTGAAAAACTGTTTTTT; CDR3 protein: CASSESTRSEKLFF
clone size: NA; D gene: TRBD2; J gene: TRBJ2-3; V gene: TRBV5-1; CDR3 DNA: TGCGCCAGCAGCCTGGGGACTAGCGGGAGGGCCATGAGCACAGATACGCAGTATTTT; CDR3 protein: CASSLGTSGRAMSTDTQYF
clone size: NA; D gene: TRBD2; J gene: TRBJ2-1; V gene: TRBV19; CDR3 DNA: TGTGCCAGTAGTTATGAGCGGGACTCCTACAATGAGCAGTTCTTC; CDR3 protein: CASSYERDSYNEQFF
clone size: NA; D gene: NA; J gene: TRBJ2-7; V gene: TRBV6-5; CDR3 DNA: TGTGCCAGCACCCTACTCGGGGAGCAGTACTTC; CDR3 protein: CASTLLGEQYF
clone size: NA; D gene: TRBD2; J gene: TRBJ2-7; V gene: TRBV2; CDR3 DNA: TGTGCCAGCAGTGGAAAGACTAGCGGGAGGGTGCAGTATTTC; CDR3 protein: CASSGKTSGRVQYF
clone size: NA; D gene: NA; J gene: TRBJ1-5; V gene: TRBV5-1; CDR3 DNA: TGCGCCAGCAGCTTTGGAACAGGGAATCAGCCCCAGCATTTT; CDR3 protein: CASSFGTGNQPQHF
clone size: NA; D gene: TRBD2; J gene: TRBJ2-1; V gene: TRBV6-1; CDR3 DNA: TGTGCCAGCCGGCCGGGACTAGCGTCCGTCGATGAGCAGTTCTTC; CDR3 protein: CASRPGLASVDEQFF
clone size: NA; D gene: NA; J gene: TRBJ2-7; V gene: TRBV10-3; CDR3 DNA: TGTGCCATCAGTGAGTCCGGCTACGAGCAGTACTTC; CDR3 protein: CAISESGYEQYF
clone size: NA; D gene: TRBD1; J gene: TRBJ1-2; V gene: TRBV27; CDR3 DNA: TGTGCCAGCAAAATTACAGGGGGCGCAGACTATGGCTACACCTTC; CDR3 protein: CASKITGGADYGYTF
clone size: NA; D gene: TRBD1; J gene: TRBJ1-5; V gene: TRBV29-1; CDR3 DNA: TGCAGCGTTGCGGACAGGGTAAATCAGCCCCAGCATTTT; CDR3 protein: CSVADRVNQPQHF
clone size: NA; D gene: TRBD1; J gene: TRBJ2-7; V gene: TRBV4-2; CDR3 DNA: TGTGCCAGCAGCCCGGGACAGGGGATCTACGAGCAGTACTTC; CDR3 protein: CASSPGQGIYEQYF
clone size: once; D gene: TRBD2; J gene: TRBJ2-7; V gene: TRBV5-1; CDR3 DNA: TGCGCCAGCAGCTTAACTAGCGGCTTCTCCTACGAGCAGTACTTC; CDR3 protein: CASSLTSGFSYEQYF
clone size: NA; D gene: TRBD1; J gene: TRBJ2-7; V gene: TRBV13; CDR3 DNA: TGTGCCAGCAGCTTCACCGGGACAGAGACCTACGAGCAGTACTTC; CDR3 protein: CASSFTGTETYEQYF
clone size: NA; D gene: TRBD1; J gene: TRBJ1-2; V gene: TRBV6-1; CDR3 DNA: TGTGCCAGCAGGGACCAGGGGGTGCGTTGGGGCTACACCTTC; CDR3 protein: CASRDQGVRWGYTF
clone size: NA; D gene: NA; J gene: TRBJ2-2; V gene: TRBV5-4; CDR3 DNA: TGTGCCAGCAGCCGCAGTTTAACAAACCCCGGGGAGCTGTTTTTT; CDR3 protein: CASSRSLTNPGELFF
clone size: NA; D gene: TRBD2; J gene: TRBJ2-1; V gene: TRBV5-1; CDR3 DNA: TGCGCCAGCAGCTTGATAGCGGGCTCCTACAATGAGCAGTTCTTC; CDR3 protein: CASSLIAGSYNEQFF
clone size: NA; D gene: NA; J gene: TRBJ2-6; V gene: TRBV29-1; CDR3 DNA: TGCAGCGTTGCTGGGGGACTGGGGGCCAACGTCCTGACTTTC; CDR3 protein: CSVAGGLGANVLTF
clone size: NA; D gene: NA; J gene: TRBJ1-1; V gene: TRBV7-9; CDR3 DNA: TGTGCCAGCAGCTTTGGGGGCGTTAACACTGAAGCTTTCTTT; CDR3 protein: CASSFGGVNTEAFF
clone size: NA; D gene: NA; J gene: TRBJ1-3; V gene: TRBV13; CDR3 DNA: TGTGCCAGCAGCTTCCAGGGGCGTCAGAACACCATATATTTT; CDR3 protein: CASSFQGRQNTIYF
clone size: NA; D gene: NA; J gene: TRBJ1-4; V gene: TRBV4-1; CDR3 DNA: TGCGCCAGCAGGCTAACCGGGGGACCAGAAAAACTGTTTTTT; CDR3 protein: CASRLTGGPEKLFF
clone size: NA; D gene: NA; J gene: TRBJ1-3; V gene: TRBV28; CDR3 DNA: TGTGCCAGCACGGCCCCCAGGACAGTCTCTGGAAACACCATATATTTT; CDR3 protein: CASTAPRTVSGNTIYF
clone size: NA; D gene: NA; J gene: TRBJ1-1; V gene: TRBV29-1; CDR3 DNA: TGCAGCGTTGAAGCTACCAAGCACAGTATGAACACTGAAGCTTTCTTT; CDR3 protein: CSVEATKHSMNTEAFF
clone size: few; D gene: NA; J gene: TRBJ1-4; V gene: TRBV6-1; CDR3 DNA: TGTGCCAGCACCTACCGGGATGAAAAACTGTTTTTT; CDR3 protein: CASTYRDEKLFF
clone size: NA; D gene: TRBD2; J gene: TRBJ2-1; V gene: TRBV27; CDR3 DNA: TGTGCCAGCAGTTTCGGGACTAGCGGTCACAATGAGCAGTTCTTC; CDR3 protein: CASSFGTSGHNEQFF
clone size: NA; D gene: TRBD2; J gene: TRBJ2-1; V gene: TRBV4-1; CDR3 DNA: TGCGCCAGCAGCCAAGGACGACGAGCGGGAGACAATGAGCAGTTCTTC; CDR3 protein: CASSQGRRAGDNEQFF
clone size: NA; D gene: TRBD1; J gene: TRBJ2-5; V gene: TRBV4-1; CDR3 DNA: TGCGCCAGCAGCCAAGCCCCGGGACAGGGAGAGACCCAGTACTTC; CDR3 protein: CASSQAPGQGETQYF
clone size: NA; D gene: TRBD2; J gene: TRBJ2-3; V gene: TRBV11-2; CDR3 DNA: TGTGCCAGCAGCTTAGCTCCGGGAGGGCCTACGCAGTATTTT; CDR3 protein: CASSLAPGGPTQYF
clone size: NA; D gene: TRBD1; J gene: TRBJ1-1; V gene: TRBV14; CDR3 DNA: TGTGCCAGCAGCCAAGCAGGACAGGCCTTGGGCACTGAAGCTTTCTTT; CDR3 protein: CASSQAGQALGTEAFF
clone size: NA; D gene: TRBD2; J gene: TRBJ2-3; V gene: TRBV10-3; CDR3 DNA: TGTGCCATCAGTGAGACTAGCGGGAGGGCCGGGGCAGATACGCAGTATTTT; CDR3 protein: CAISETSGRAGADTQYF
clone size: NA; D gene: TRBD1; J gene: TRBJ1-2; V gene: TRBV2; CDR3 DNA: TGTGCCAGCAGTGACAACAACCCGGACAGGGCAAAAGGCTATGGCTACACCTTC; CDR3 protein: CASSDNNPDRAKGYGYTF
clone size: NA; D gene: TRBD1; J gene: TRBJ1-2; V gene: TRBV7-9; CDR3 DNA: TGTGCCAGCAGCGGACAGGGTTTGGGGCTTGGCTACACCTTC; CDR3 protein: CASSGQGLGLGYTF
clone size: NA; D gene: TRBD1; J gene: TRBJ2-7; V gene: TRBV27; CDR3 DNA: TGTGCCAGCAGCCAGGACAGGGCCTACGAGCAGTACTTC; CDR3 protein: CASSQDRAYEQYF
clone size: NA; D gene: NA; J gene: TRBJ1-5; V gene: TRBV7-9; CDR3 DNA: TGTGCCAGCAGCTCAGGAACAGGGTTAAATCAGCCCCAGCATTTT; CDR3 protein: CASSSGTGLNQPQHF
clone size: NA; D gene: NA; J gene: TRBJ2-5; V gene: TRBV11-3; CDR3 DNA: TGTGCCAGCAGCACACGATGGGGCGAGGAAAAAGAGACCCAGTACTTC; CDR3 protein: CASSTRWGEEKETQYF
clone size: NA; D gene: NA; J gene: TRBJ1-1; V gene: TRBV29-1; CDR3 DNA: TGCAGCACCCGTACAGGGTATTCTGAAGCTTTCTTT; CDR3 protein: CSTRTGYSEAFF
clone size: NA; D gene: TRBD1; J gene: TRBJ1-2; V gene: TRBV28; CDR3 DNA: TGTGCCAGCAGTTTCGGCCAGGGGGACTATGGCTACACCTTC; CDR3 protein: CASSFGQGDYGYTF
clone size: NA; D gene: TRBD2; J gene: TRBJ2-5; V gene: TRBV30; CDR3 DNA: TGTGCCTGGAGCCCATTAGCGGGGGAAGAGACCCAGTACTTC; CDR3 protein: CAWSPLAGEETQYF
clone size: once; D gene: NA; J gene: TRBJ1-5; V gene: TRBV7-9; CDR3 DNA: TGTGCCAGCAGCTCCGGGGGTCCGAGCAATCAGCCCCAGCATTTT; CDR3 protein: CASSSGGPSNQPQHF
clone size: once; D gene: NA; J gene: TRBJ1-2; V gene: TRBV30; CDR3 DNA: TGTGCCTGGGTTCTTTCGCCGGGACTCTCCCACCGGGGTGGTGGCTACACCTTC; CDR3 protein: CAWVLSPGLSHRGGGYTF
clone size: NA; D gene: TRBD1; J gene: TRBJ2-7; V gene: TRBV4-1; CDR3 DNA: TGCGCCAGCAGCCAAGTGGACAGGGGACCCTACGAGCAGTACTTC; CDR3 protein: CASSQVDRGPYEQYF
clone size: NA; D gene: TRBD1; J gene: TRBJ1-4; V gene: TRBV5-1; CDR3 DNA: TGCGCCAGCAGCCAAGCGACAGGGGTAAATGAAAAACTGTTTTTT; CDR3 protein: CASSQATGVNEKLFF
clone size: NA; D gene: TRBD2; J gene: TRBJ2-7; V gene: TRBV27; CDR3 DNA: TGTGCCAGCAGATCTCGAACCGGCGCTAGCGGGGGCTTGGAGCAGTACTTC; CDR3 protein: CASRSRTGASGGLEQYF